What follows are 13 T cell receptor beta chains derived from one specimen sequenced in a study of blood T cell repertoires in COVID-19. TCRdb's copy holds only in-frame clones and misses some; the assay was immunoSEQ multiplex PCR. Of fewer than 130,000 clones listed, roughly nine tenths are singletons. Input material: peripheral blood. The receptors come from a woman older than 75 with acute or convalescent COVID-19.

The chain couples TRBV4-1 to TRBJ2-6, with a weak D call TRBD1 (5 bases). CDR1 is MGHRA, CDR2 YSYEKL, per germline. The CDR3 is made up of 15 amino acids. Trimming left V 7 bases short and J 2 bases short, with 12 bases between. The CDR3 coding sequence is TGCGCCAGCACCCCAGGGTTTACTGGGGCCAACGTCCTGACTTTC. This codes for CASTPGFTGANVLTF.

This chain connects TRBV5-1 to TRBJ2-7; 7 bases agree with TRBD1. The CDR3 length is 15 residues. In germline, CDR1 is SGHRS, CDR2 YFSETQ. J was trimmed by 2 bases and V by 4 bases; bases with no gene match: 9. The CDR3 DNA follows: TGCGCCAGCAGCATAGCGACAGGGTATACCTACGAGCAGTACTTC. Translated, it gives CASSIATGYTYEQYF.

The chain joins TRBV10-3 to TRBJ2-7; 8 positions agree with TRBD2. V was clipped by 8 bases and J by 0 bases; unmatched bases: 9. The germline V gene has CDR1 ENHRY and CDR2 SYGVKD. The CDR3 runs 15 residues. Here the CDR3 reads CAIGAGGTSSYEQYF. CDR3 in DNA: TGTGCCATCGGGGCAGGAGGGACTAGCTCCTACGAGCAGTACTTC.

V is TRBV18 and J is TRBJ1-3; the match to TRBD1 covers 7 bases. The CDR3 is 16 amino acids. After removal of 1 base from V and 3 bases from J, the junction contained 6 bases not matched to a gene. CDR1 KGHSH and CDR2 LQKENI come from the germline V gene. CDR3 DNA: TGTGCCAGCTCACCACTCCAGGGGGTGAGTGGAAACACCATATATTTT. Its translation: CASSPLQGVSGNTIYF. The full variable domain, completed using reference TRBV18 and TRBJ1-3, is NAGVMQNPRHLVRRRGQEARLRCSPMKGHSHVYWYRQLPEEGLKFMVYLQKENIIDESGMPKERFSAEFPKEGPSILRIQQVVRGDSAAYFCASSPLQGVSGNTIYFGEGSWLTVV.

This sequence joins TRBV30 and TRBJ1-1; weak D call: TRBD1 (5 bases). Between the trimmed V and J ends, which lost 3 bases and 1 base, there was a span of 9 bases. The germline CDR1 and CDR2 sequences are GTSNPN and SVGIG (reference sequence). The CDR3 is made up of 13 amino acids. CDR3 sequence: CAWRQGPNTEAFF. CDR3 DNA sequence: TGTGCCTGGAGGCAGGGCCCGAACACTGAAGCTTTCTTT.

The V and J genes are TRBV6-5 and TRBJ1-2; 7 bases are shared with TRBD1. Germline CDR1 is MNHEY and CDR2 is SVGAGI. This CDR3 is 15 amino acids long. V shed 6 bases, J shed 5 bases, and the junction held 12 bases outside the gene matches. The CDR3 nucleotides read TGTGCCAGCAGACCCGGGGCAGGGGGAGGATATGGCTACACCTTC. Translated: CASRPGAGGGYGYTF.

This clone was detected a few times. The CDR3 region is CAAGGGPNYGYTF. Here the CDR3 DNA reads TGTGCCGCAGGCGGGGGCCCCAACTATGGCTACACCTTC. The chain recombines TRBV28 with TRBJ1-2; D perhaps matches TRBD1 (6 bases). Germline loops: CDR1 MDHEN, CDR2 SYDVKM. The CDR3 is made up of 13 amino acids. V was pared by 11 bases and J by 2 bases, with 15 bases between.

V is TRBV6-5 and J is TRBJ1-5; a weak D match, TRBD1 (6 bases). The CDR3 has 13 amino acids. Between the trimmed V and J ends, which lost 6 bases and 7 bases, there was a span of 13 bases. The germline V gene encodes CDR1 MNHEY and CDR2 SVGAGI. The CDR3, as DNA: TGTGCCAGCAGGCTGACAGGTTCACAGCCCCAGCATTTT. Amino acid sequence: CASRLTGSQPQHF.

This chain uses TRBV20-1 with TRBJ1-5, with TRBD1 matching over 7 bases. Germline CDR1 reads DFQATT; CDR2 reads SNEGSKA (reference sequence). This CDR3 has 15 residues. The V and J ends lost 3 bases and 1 base, in that order; junction bases with no gene match: 6. CDR3 DNA sequence: TGCAGTGCTAGTAGGGACAGCATAAGCAATCAGCCCCAGCATTTT. The encoded protein is CSASRDSISNQPQHF.

J is TRBJ2-3 and V is TRBV4-2, with 10 nucleotides matching TRBD2. V lost 2 bases to trimming and J lost 2 bases; unmatched junction nucleotides: 4. This CDR3 contains 16 residues. Germline CDR1 and CDR2: LGHNA and YNFKEQ. The CDR3 DNA reads as TGTGCCAGCAGCCAATTAGCGGGGGGTACCACAGATACGCAGTATTTT. As protein: CASSQLAGGTTDTQYF.

CDR3 coding DNA: TGCGCCAGCAGCTCACAAGGGGAGCTGTTTTTT. It yields the protein CASSSQGELFF. The chain employs TRBV5-1 and TRBJ2-2, with D unresolved. The germline V gene encodes CDR1 SGHRS and CDR2 YFSETQ. This CDR3 has 11 residues. Trimming cost V 3 bases and J 8 bases, with 5 bases left between them.

The table lists this clone with a few counts. V and J are TRBV6-6 and TRBJ1-2; 7 bases align to TRBD1. Germline V gene data show CDR1 as MNHNY and CDR2 as SVGAGI (reference sequence). J was trimmed by 2 bases and V by 6 bases; bases with no gene match: 3. The CDR3 has 13 amino acids. The CDR3 DNA is TGTGCCAGCAGCAGGACAGGCAACTATGGCTACACCTTC. This translates into CASSRTGNYGYTF.

The chain has TRBV5-4 and TRBJ2-3; 7 bases are a match to TRBD2. V was pared by 6 bases and J by 1 base, with 8 bases of the junction left unmatched. The CDR3 sequence is 15 residues long. Germline loops: CDR1 SGHNT, CDR2 YYREEE (reference sequence). The CDR3 reads CASKGGPGGTDTQYF. For the CDR3, the DNA is TGTGCCAGCAAGGGAGGGCCAGGAGGCACAGATACGCAGTATTTT. Full variable domain (outside the CDR3, taken from reference TRBV5-4 and TRBJ2-3): ETGVTQSPTHLIKTRGQQVTLRCSSQSGHNTVSWYQQALGQGPQFIFQYYREEENGRGNFPPRFSGLQFPNYSSELNVNALELDDSALYLCASKGGPGGTDTQYFGPGTRLTVL.